This is a list of T cell receptor beta chains from one sample in a study of beta chain features in type 1 diabetes. Sequencing was performed with immunoSEQ multiplex PCR; in TCRdb, only in-frame clones are kept and a portion is missing. The sample yields around 150,000 clones, over 9% seen once. The sequenced material came from central memory CD4+ T cells from blood. The receptors originated from a man aged 25-45 years with type 1 diabetes. CDR3s include the opening cysteine and the closing phenylalanine or tryptophan. The D gene is left open where the match is weak. Clone sizes are given selectively: once, few, many, or a class where the clone is expanded.

size,D,J,V,CDR3,DNA
few,TRBD1,TRBJ1-1,TRBV18,CASSPGQGRDTEAFF,TGTGCCAGCTCACCGGGACAGGGTAGGGACACTGAAGCTTTCTTT
few,TRBD2,TRBJ2-7,TRBV11-2,CASRQGLAYEQYF,TGTGCCAGCAGGCAGGGACTAGCCTACGAGCAGTACTTC
.,TRBD2,TRBJ2-7,TRBV28,CASKGSGRYEQYF,TGTGCCAGCAAGGGTAGCGGGCGCTACGAGCAGTACTTC
.,.,TRBJ1-4,TRBV15,CATSRVGQNEKLFF,TGTGCCACCAGCAGAGTTGGCCAAAATGAAAAACTGTTTTTT
.,.,TRBJ2-3,TRBV18,CASSTTSTDTQYF,TGTGCCAGCTCAACGACTAGCACAGATACGCAGTATTTT
few,TRBD1,TRBJ2-1,TRBV2,CASSDGRTGGFGEQFF,TGTGCCAGCAGTGACGGGAGGACAGGGGGCTTTGGTGAGCAGTTCTTC
few,.,TRBJ2-1,TRBV6-5,CASSYSWAHEQFF,TGTGCCAGCAGTTACTCCTGGGCACATGAGCAGTTCTTC
few,TRBD2,TRBJ2-5,TRBV5-1,CASSPGLAGGGRAETQYF,TGCGCCAGCAGCCCGGGACTAGCGGGAGGCGGACGGGCAGAGACCCAGTACTTC
few,.,TRBJ2-1,TRBV4-2,CASSQDWAQGVVNEQFF,TGTGCCAGCAGCCAAGATTGGGCACAGGGAGTGGTGAATGAGCAGTTCTTC
.,TRBD2,TRBJ2-1,TRBV14,CASSQDVGLGANEQFF,TGTGCCAGCAGCCAAGATGTGGGACTAGGTGCCAATGAGCAGTTCTTC
.,TRBD1,TRBJ1-2,TRBV19,CASSTYTGGANYGYTF,TGTGCCAGTAGCACGTACACAGGGGGCGCCAACTATGGCTACACCTTC
few,TRBD2,TRBJ2-5,TRBV5-1,CASSLRGRARETQYF,TGCGCCAGCAGCTTACGCGGGAGGGCCCGTGAGACCCAGTACTTC
.,.,TRBJ2-3,TRBV5-6,CASSLDGERPTSTQYF,TGTGCCAGCAGCTTGGACGGGGAGCGGCCCACAAGTACGCAGTATTTT